These T cell receptor beta chains were read from a single sample in a study of control samples from healthy donors and cancer patients. Profiling relied on immunoSEQ multiplex PCR, and the TCRdb table lists in-frame clones only, not all of them. This table has some 37,000 clones, approximately 90% appearing once. The specimen sequenced was blood. The receptors come from a woman aged 45-60 years in good health. The CDR3 runs from the conserved cysteine through the conserved F or W.

cdr3_length j_call v_call cdr3_aa
11 TRBJ1-2 TRBV2 CASSLTGGYTF
14 TRBJ1-4 TRBV28 CATSLIATNEKLFF
13 TRBJ1-1 TRBV6-2/TRBV6-3 CASSYIRGTEAFF
14 TRBJ2-1 TRBV7-5 CVRRLGTSGGLAFF
13 TRBJ2-7 TRBV5-1 CASSLVSSYEQYF
17 TRBJ1-2 TRBV5-1 CASSWGQVALEVYGYTF
14 TRBJ1-4 TRBV7-9 CASSLESFNEKLFF
16 TRBJ2-3 TRBV11-2 CASSLVGTVSTDTQYF
12 TRBJ1-2 TRBV19 CASSPGAYGYTF
15 TRBJ2-7 TRBV18 CASSPGLEGRYEQYF
16 TRBJ1-5 TRBV28 CASSLGGRGPDQPQHF
15 TRBJ1-2 TRBV27 CASSLSGGANYGYTF
11 TRBJ2-7 TRBV20-1 CSARKGYEQYF
12 TRBJ2-5 TRBV27 CASGFTSDVQYF
13 TRBJ2-7 TRBV5-6 CASSPQRAYEQYF
13 TRBJ2-7 TRBV2 CASREQEPYEQYF
13 TRBJ1-1 TRBV28 CASRGQGGTEAFF
13 TRBJ1-2 TRBV14 CASSQDFGVGYTF
14 TRBJ2-7 TRBV3-1/TRBV3-2 CASSRRDSSYEQYF
13 TRBJ1-2 TRBV3-1/TRBV3-2 CASSQELTYGYTF
15 TRBJ2-5 TRBV24-1 CATSDNRDTQETQYF
10 TRBJ1-4 TRBV20-1 CSAGDEKLFF
15 TRBJ1-5 TRBV7-2 CASSPGQGDGQPQHF
12 TRBJ2-3 TRBV7-2 CASGESGDTQYF
15 TRBJ1-5 TRBV28 CASSLAGQPNQPQHF
14 TRBJ2-1 TRBV6-5 CASSYANPDNEQFF
13 TRBJ2-7 TRBV19 CASRRDSGGEQYF
16 TRBJ1-1 TRBV6-6 CASSYAAVTRSTEAFF
15 TRBJ2-3 TRBV6-4 CASSGGSGGTDTQYF
13 TRBJ1-3 TRBV19 CASSIQGGNTIYF
18 TRBJ2-6 TRBV9 CASSPRAPGDPGANVLTF
13 TRBJ1-2 TRBV6-5 CASTRGGNYGYTF
16 TRBJ2-3 TRBV5-1 CASSLASGGQADTQYF
16 TRBJ2-1 TRBV27 CASRDKRTSRGNEQFF